Listed below are T cell receptor beta chains from one sample, sequenced in a study of blood T cells in healthy people across ages. TCRdb processed the 5' RACE reads anew with MiXCR; each CDR3 protein has one entry. This table holds approximately 880,000 distinct CDR3 sequences, around 48% found once. The sequencing input was blood. Receptors originate from a man under 40 in good health. CDR3s include the opening cysteine and the closing phenylalanine or tryptophan. A D gene is named only where the DNA matches it firmly. Not every row has a clone size; where given, it reads once, few, many or a size class.

v_gene: TRBV27
j_gene: TRBJ2-7
d_gene: TRBD1
abundance: .
CDR3aa: CASSSGTGRRGYEQYF
CDR3nt: TGTGCCAGCAGTTCTGGGACAGGGAGACGGGGGTACGAGCAGTACTTC

v_gene: TRBV4-1
j_gene: TRBJ2-7
d_gene: .
abundance: .
CDR3aa: CASSQDGDWSSYEQYF
CDR3nt: TGCGCCAGCAGCCAAGACGGCGACTGGAGCTCCTACGAGCAGTACTTC

v_gene: TRBV5-1
j_gene: TRBJ2-3
d_gene: TRBD2
abundance: many
CDR3aa: CASSLGTSGDTDTQYF
CDR3nt: TGCGCCAGCAGCTTGGGTACTAGCGGGGATACAGATACGCAGTATTTT

v_gene: TRBV12-3/TRBV12-4
j_gene: TRBJ2-3
d_gene: TRBD2
abundance: few
CDR3aa: CASTLTSGSTDTQYF
CDR3nt: TGTGCCAGCACCTTGACTAGCGGGAGCACAGATACGCAGTATTTT

v_gene: TRBV7-2
j_gene: TRBJ2-1
d_gene: .
abundance: .
CDR3aa: CASTSRSGSSYNEQFF
CDR3nt: TGTGCCAGCACCTCGAGATCAGGGAGCTCCTACAATGAGCAGTTCTTC

v_gene: TRBV5-1
j_gene: TRBJ2-7
d_gene: .
abundance: .
CDR3aa: CASSSETGTYEQYF
CDR3nt: TGCGCCAGCAGCTCCGAGACAGGAACCTACGAGCAGTACTTC

v_gene: TRBV24-1
j_gene: TRBJ2-5
d_gene: TRBD2
abundance: .
CDR3aa: CATPRTSGELKTQYF
CDR3nt: TGTGCCACCCCCCGGACTAGCGGCGAATTGAAGACCCAGTACTTC

v_gene: TRBV6-5
j_gene: TRBJ2-5
d_gene: TRBD2
abundance: few
CDR3aa: CASSLADQETQYF
CDR3nt: TGTGCCAGCAGTCTAGCGGACCAAGAGACCCAGTACTTC

v_gene: TRBV7-8
j_gene: TRBJ2-3
d_gene: .
abundance: many
CDR3aa: CASSPGIEDTQYF
CDR3nt: TGTGCCAGCAGCCCGGGGATTGAAGATACGCAGTATTTT

v_gene: TRBV7-3
j_gene: TRBJ1-6
d_gene: TRBD1
abundance: .
CDR3aa: CASSRAGGNSPLHF
CDR3nt: TGTGCCAGCAGCAGAGCAGGGGGGAATTCACCCCTCCACTTT

v_gene: TRBV5-1
j_gene: TRBJ2-7
d_gene: .
abundance: few
CDR3aa: CASSFWGLTNEQYF
CDR3nt: TGCGCCAGCAGCTTCTGGGGGTTAACTAACGAGCAGTACTTC

v_gene: TRBV2
j_gene: TRBJ2-3
d_gene: TRBD2
abundance: .
CDR3aa: CASVSSGDFTDTQYF
CDR3nt: TGTGCCAGCGTGAGTAGCGGGGATTTCACAGATACGCAGTATTTT

v_gene: TRBV6-5
j_gene: TRBJ2-3
d_gene: TRBD2
abundance: .
CDR3aa: CASSYSDGGGADTQYF
CDR3nt: TGTGCCAGCAGTTACTCGGACGGCGGGGGGGCAGATACGCAGTATTTT

v_gene: TRBV24-1
j_gene: TRBJ2-3
d_gene: .
abundance: .
CDR3aa: CATSVNREDTQYF
CDR3nt: TGTGCCACCAGTGTTAACAGGGAAGATACGCAGTATTTT